The 4 T cell receptor beta chains below come from one sample, sequenced in a study of Graves' ophthalmopathy and Graves' hyperthyroidism. RNA transcripts were the source from which TCR beta CDR3 regions were amplified. Second-round multiplex PCR came after a first-round RT-PCR that employed HTBI primers. TCRdb re-derived calls from the multiplex PCR reads in MiXCR, one entry per CDR3 protein. Seen here are 350,000 to 450,000 distinct CDR3 sequences, about 18% observed once, and the top ten hold roughly 1.4%. Input material: peripheral blood. These receptors came from a woman in her late teens or twenties with Graves' ophthalmopathy.

This clonotype was seen ten or more times. This chain joins TRBV30 and TRBJ2-7; D might be TRBD1 (7 bases). With 8 bases removed from V and 0 bases from J, the gap between germline ends came to 14 bases. CDR3 length: 13 amino acids. Germline CDR1 reads GTSNPN; CDR2 reads SVGIG (reference sequence). The CDR3 DNA follows: TGTGCCATCTTCAGGGGGGCCTCCTACGAGCAGTACTTC. It encodes CAIFRGASYEQYF.

On this clonotype itself: Being one base from a much bigger clone, this may be a read error. This chain connects TRBV14 to TRBJ1-2; D not resolved. Germline V gene lookup returns CDR1 SGHDN and CDR2 FVKESK. Trimming pared 1 base from V and 6 bases from J, leaving 9 bases between. This CDR3 spans 13 amino acids. The CDR3 loop is CASSQGSLHGYTF. For the CDR3, the DNA is TGTGCCAGCAGCCAAGGGTCTCTCCATGGCTACACCTTC.

This clonotype was picked up many times. V gene TRBV12-3 or TRBV12-4 combines with J gene TRBJ2-5; tentative D call: TRBD2 (5 bases). The CDR3 is 16 residues long. V shed 5 bases and J shed 2 bases, with 18 bases lying between them. This chain's CDR3 is CASSPPTRAVQETQYF. The CDR3 DNA is TGTGCCAGCAGTCCCCCCACGAGGGCAGTGCAAGAGACCCAGTACTTC.

This chain links TRBV24-1 with TRBJ2-5, with D uncertain. The CDR3 is 15 residues long. V was pared by 1 base and J by 5 bases, with 13 bases between. Germline CDR1 KGHDR, CDR2 SFDVKD. CDR3 protein: CATSDFSAGRETQYF. Written as DNA, the CDR3 is TGTGCCACCAGTGATTTTTCGGCAGGACGGGAGACCCAGTACTTC.